This TCR beta chain came from a study of T cells in Graves' hyperthyroidism and ophthalmopathy (dated by TCRdb to between 2018 and 2020). Background for the entire study: To identify distinguishing TCR V-J signatures, a discovery cohort of about 100 patients was used, comprising 43 with Graves' ophthalmopathy and 57 with stable Graves' hyperthyroidism. Prospective prediction of ophthalmopathy was tested in an independent validation cohort consisting of 18 to 20 hyperthyroidism patients and around 16 patients who later progressed to ophthalmopathy. For training and testing, the roughly 93 patients in the discovery cohort were randomly divided in a 7:3 ratio. The study also compared thyroid tissue and blood T-cell repertoires from roughly six Graves' hyperthyroidism patients. After sampling, hyperthyroidism patients received methimazole starting at 30 mg daily, and ophthalmopathy patients received high-dose intravenous methylprednisolone. The paper describes TCR Vbeta CDR3 sequencing of fewer than 150 peripheral blood samples, made up of some 40 ophthalmopathy patients, some 80 hyperthyroidism patients and 17 progressor patients.

With regard to this clonotype: What this receptor recognizes is not known. Qualities for individual bases were not recorded, and no much larger clone is one base off.

Broad study findings and their caveats: In validation, the model predicted progression to ophthalmopathy a median of roughly 6.5 months before onset, with around 70% sensitivity and roughly 73% specificity. Blood samples also contained most of the expanded thyroid clonotypes (frequency above 0.001), which suggests that blood repertoires may reflect thyroid immune responses. A 13 V-J signature model separated ophthalmopathy from stable hyperthyroidism, with about 90% sensitivity and roughly 84% specificity in cross-validation and 80%/75% in testing. Sample size was not statistically predetermined, and investigators were not blinded to group allocation.

Graves' hyperthyroidism was defined as stable when no progression to ophthalmopathy occurred over 18 months of follow-up. Hyperthyroidism patients were aged 18 to 65 years and newly diagnosed, with disease duration of less than 2 months. Exclusion was applied to patients with uncontrolled infections, other autoimmune diseases, pregnancy or lactation. Diagnoses were based on clinical symptoms, serum thyroxine and TRAb, thyroid ultrasound and orbital computed tomography. Total RNA was extracted using Trizol reagent, and RNA quality was assessed on an Agilent 2100 Bioanalyzer. The TCR beta CDR3 regions were amplified from RNA transcripts. A first-round RT-PCR of the TCR CDR3 used the HTBI primer set with the Qiagen OneStep RT-PCR kit. The libraries were constructed in a second round of multiplex PCR and then size-selected and purified. Sequencing of the libraries was done on an Illumina HiSeq2000 using paired-end 100 bp reads. From the authors' description of their analysis: SOAPnuke was used to process the raw data, throwing out any read that contained adapters or uncalled bases, had a mean Phred below 15, or lacked an exact constant-primer or identifier match. COPE v1.2.5 was used to merge high-quality paired reads, and clonotypes were defined as unique nucleotide sequences. Clonotypes were aligned to IMGT TRBV, TRBD and TRBJ reference segments using MiTCR v1.1. Analysis was restricted to V-J combinations with a frequency above 0.0001, which covered approximately 99% of repertoires. A TCS score was defined as the ratio between F50 (clonal expansion) and ExV (chaos), using BLOSUM62-based TCRdist between CDR3 peptides within each V-J. Welch's t-statistics and random forest reduced 500 to 650 V-J features to fewer than 15, which were used in a naive Bayes classifier (R e1071). The Morisita-Horn index was used to measure how similar the thyroid and blood repertoires were. TCRdb's own reprocessing of the public reads used fastp at Q25 and MiXCR and kept productive beta chains. Each entry is one CDR3 protein sequence, shown with its most common DNA and genes. The V and J calls come from TCRdb's annotation, not from the publication. This sample is represented by 500,000 to 600,000 distinct CDR3 sequences; 46% of them were singletons. The ten largest clones capture about 8% of the sample.

Sequencing was performed on peripheral blood or thyroid tissue (not recorded which). The receptor's source is a young woman with Graves' hyperthyroidism.

For the CDR3, the sequence is CASSSTGTSVAYEQYF. The nucleotides read TGCGCCAGCAGCTCCACTGGGACTAGCGTAGCCTACGAGCAGTACTTC. The rearranged segments are TRBV5-1 and TRBJ2-7; 10 bases in between match TRBD2. The germline V gene supplies CDR1 SGHRS and CDR2 YFSETQ. Clipping removes 3 bases from V and 2 bases from J, with 8 as the unmatched junction base count. Taken from cysteine to phenylalanine, the CDR3 has 16 residues. Just CDR3 DNA is preserved here, 48 bases in frame from base 1. With all but the CDR3 taken from the reference TRBV5-1 and TRBJ2-7 genes, the full variable domain is: KAGVTQTPRYLIKTRGQQVTLSCSPISGHRSVSWYQQTPGQGLQFLFEYFSETQRNKGNFPGRFSGRQFSNSRSEMNVSTLELGDSALYLCASSSTGTSVAYEQYFGPGTRLTVT.